This T cell receptor (beta chain) derives from a study of blood T cells in healthy people across ages. Study-wide points: Unsorted PBMCs prevented conclusive naive versus antigen-experienced comparison. Per million T cells, TCR beta diversity dropped roughly linearly as age increased. Naive CD4+ cells and diversity were both higher in long-lived donors than in aged donors. In these data, TCR beta diversity tracked strongly with naive T cell percentage.

A word on this clonotype: Its antigen is currently unknown.

The length of the CDR3 is 13 residues. V was pared by 4 bases and J by 18 bases, with 10 bases of the junction left unmatched. CDR1 and CDR2 from the germline V gene are SGHTA and FQGNSA. Using a J-beta primer mix together with a sample-barcoded 5' primer, a second PCR was run for roughly 6 to 12 cycles. TCRdb re-called the 5' RACE reads through MiXCR, storing one row per CDR3 protein. Found here are approximately 820,000 distinct CDR3 sequences, 40% to 50% of them singletons; the top ten hold about 21%. Sequencing input: blood. The sequence was obtained from a man aged 60-69 years in good health. This chain uses TRBV7-2 with TRBJ1-6; the match to TRBD1 covers 9 bases. CDR3 in DNA: TGTGCCAGCAGCTATTCCCCGGGACAGGGTTGCCACTTT. As protein: CASSYSPGQGCHF.